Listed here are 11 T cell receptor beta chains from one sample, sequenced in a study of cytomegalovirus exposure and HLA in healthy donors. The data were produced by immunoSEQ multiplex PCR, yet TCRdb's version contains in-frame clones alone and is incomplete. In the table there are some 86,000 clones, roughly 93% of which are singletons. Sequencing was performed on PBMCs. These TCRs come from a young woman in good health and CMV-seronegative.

The CDR3 sequence: CASSQWSRGLKAFF. DNA of the CDR3: TGTGCCAGCAGCCAATGGAGCCGAGGTCTCAAAGCTTTCTTT. V usage is TRBV11-2 and J usage is TRBJ1-1; D unresolved. The CDR3 extends over 14 amino acids. Trimming took off 5 bases at V and 9 bases at J, with 19 bases between the two ends. CDR1 is SGHAT and CDR2 is FQNNGV in the germline V gene.

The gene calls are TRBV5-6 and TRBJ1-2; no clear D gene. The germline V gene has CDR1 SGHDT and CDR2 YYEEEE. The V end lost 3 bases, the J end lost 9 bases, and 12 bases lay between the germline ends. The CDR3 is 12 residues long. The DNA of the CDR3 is TGTGCCAGCAGCTCCCGACCGCGGAGCTACACCTTC. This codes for CASSSRPRSYTF.

Here the CDR3 DNA reads TGCGCCAGCAGCCCCTGGGACGAAGGGGGTTATGGCTACACCTTC. It is translated as CASSPWDEGGYGYTF. V gene TRBV4-1 combines with J gene TRBJ1-2; the D gene is possibly TRBD1 (6 bases). There are 15 residues in the CDR3. V was clipped by 4 bases and J by 5 bases, with 17 bases between them. In germline, CDR1 is MGHRA, CDR2 YSYEKL.

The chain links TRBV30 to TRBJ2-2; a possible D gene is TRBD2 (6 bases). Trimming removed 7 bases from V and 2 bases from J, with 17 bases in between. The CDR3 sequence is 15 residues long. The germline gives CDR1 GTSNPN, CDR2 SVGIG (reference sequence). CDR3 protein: CAYSYRDLNTGELFF. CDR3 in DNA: TGTGCCTATTCCTACCGGGACTTAAACACCGGGGAGCTGTTTTTT.

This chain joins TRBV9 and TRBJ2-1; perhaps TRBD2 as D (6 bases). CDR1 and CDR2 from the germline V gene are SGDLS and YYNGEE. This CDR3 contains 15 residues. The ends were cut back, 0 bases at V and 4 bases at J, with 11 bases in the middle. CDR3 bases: TGTGCCAGCAGCGTAGCTGCGGGGTCGTACAATGAGCAGTTCTTC. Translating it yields CASSVAAGSYNEQFF.

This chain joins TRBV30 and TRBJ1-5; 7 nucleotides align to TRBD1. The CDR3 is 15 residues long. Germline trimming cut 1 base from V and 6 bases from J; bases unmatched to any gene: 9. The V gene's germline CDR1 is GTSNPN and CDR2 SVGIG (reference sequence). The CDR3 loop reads CAWSEKSGGRQPQHF. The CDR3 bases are TGTGCCTGGAGTGAAAAGTCAGGGGGTCGTCAGCCCCAGCATTTT. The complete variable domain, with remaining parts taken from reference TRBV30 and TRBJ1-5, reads SQTIHQWPATLVQPVGSPLSLECTVEGTSNPNLYWYRQAAGRGLQLLFYSVGIGQISSEVPQNLSASRPQDRQFILSSKKLLLSDSGFYLCAWSEKSGGRQPQHFGDGTRLSIL.

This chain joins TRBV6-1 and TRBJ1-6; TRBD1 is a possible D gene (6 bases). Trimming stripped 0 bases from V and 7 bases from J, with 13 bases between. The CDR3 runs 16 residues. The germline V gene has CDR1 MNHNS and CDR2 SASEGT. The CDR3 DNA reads TGTGCCAGCAGTGAAGCTCCAGGGGCTAGAAATTCACCCCTCCACTTT. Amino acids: CASSEAPGARNSPLHF.

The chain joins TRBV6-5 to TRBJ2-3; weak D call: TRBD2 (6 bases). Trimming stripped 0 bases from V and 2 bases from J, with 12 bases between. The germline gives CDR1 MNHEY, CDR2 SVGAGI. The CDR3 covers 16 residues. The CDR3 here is CASSYSRRGTTDTQYF. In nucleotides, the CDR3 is TGTGCCAGCAGTTACTCGCGGAGGGGTACCACAGATACGCAGTATTTT.

CDR3 sequence reads: CASSLMSSQSDRRNTEAFF. Here the CDR3 DNA reads TGCGCCAGCAGCTTGATGTCTTCCCAAAGCGACAGGAGGAACACTGAAGCTTTCTTT. The J gene is TRBJ1-1, the V gene TRBV5-1; a possible D gene is TRBD1 (6 bases). CDR3 length equals 19 residues. The germline V and J ends were trimmed by 1 base and 1 base, with 23 bases remaining between them. Germline CDR1 and CDR2: SGHRS and YFSETQ.

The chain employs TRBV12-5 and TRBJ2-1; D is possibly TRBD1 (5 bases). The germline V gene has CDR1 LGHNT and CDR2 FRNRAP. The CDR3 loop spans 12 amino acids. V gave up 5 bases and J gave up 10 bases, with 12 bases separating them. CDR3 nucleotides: TGTGCTAGTGGTCTCAGGGATAGCGAGCAGTTCTTC. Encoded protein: CASGLRDSEQFF.

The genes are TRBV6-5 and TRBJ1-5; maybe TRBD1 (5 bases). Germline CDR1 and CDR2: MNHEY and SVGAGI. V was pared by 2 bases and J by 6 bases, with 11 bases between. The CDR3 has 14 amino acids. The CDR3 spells CASSYGGKGQPQHF. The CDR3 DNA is TGTGCCAGCAGTTACGGGGGGAAGGGTCAGCCCCAGCATTTT.